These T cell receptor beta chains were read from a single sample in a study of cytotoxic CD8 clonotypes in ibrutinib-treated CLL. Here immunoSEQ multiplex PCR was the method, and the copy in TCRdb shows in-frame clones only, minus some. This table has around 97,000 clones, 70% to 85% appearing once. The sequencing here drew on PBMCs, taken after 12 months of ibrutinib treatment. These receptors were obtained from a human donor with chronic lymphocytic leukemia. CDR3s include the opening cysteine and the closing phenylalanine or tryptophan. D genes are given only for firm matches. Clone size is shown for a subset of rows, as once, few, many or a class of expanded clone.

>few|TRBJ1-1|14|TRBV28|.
CASSPYIRDTEAFF
TGTGCCAGCAGTCCTTATATCAGGGACACTGAAGCTTTCTTT
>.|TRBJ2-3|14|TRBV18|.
CASSKLPSTDTQYF
TGTGCCAGCTCAAAACTCCCTAGCACAGATACGCAGTATTTT
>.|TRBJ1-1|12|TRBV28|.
CASTPGQSEAFF
TGTGCCAGCACACCTGGACAGTCTGAAGCTTTCTTT
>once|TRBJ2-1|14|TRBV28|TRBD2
CASISGGSYNEQFF
TGTGCCAGCATCAGCGGGGGCTCCTACAATGAGCAGTTCTTC
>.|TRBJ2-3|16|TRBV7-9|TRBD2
CASSFLAGGPVDTQYF
TGTGCCAGCAGTTTTCTAGCGGGGGGGCCTGTAGATACGCAGTATTTT
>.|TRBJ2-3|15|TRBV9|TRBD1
CASSSDGTGRDTQYF
TGTGCCAGCAGCTCAGACGGGACAGGCAGAGATACGCAGTATTTT
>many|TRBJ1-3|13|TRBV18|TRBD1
CASSPGQGNTIYF
TGTGCCAGCTCACCGGGACAGGGAAACACCATATATTTT
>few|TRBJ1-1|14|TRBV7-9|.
CASSFPQRNTEAFF
TGTGCCAGCAGCTTTCCCCAGAGGAACACTGAAGCTTTCTTT
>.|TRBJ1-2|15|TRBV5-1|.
CASSLEGLVVDGYTF
TGCGCCAGCAGCTTAGAGGGTTTGGTGGTAGATGGCTACACCTTC
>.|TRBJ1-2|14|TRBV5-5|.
CASSLAGANYGYTF
TGTGCCAGCAGCTTGGCCGGGGCTAACTATGGCTACACCTTC
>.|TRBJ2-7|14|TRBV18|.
CASSQGRGGPGQYF
TGTGCCAGCTCACAAGGTCGGGGCGGCCCCGGGCAGTACTTC
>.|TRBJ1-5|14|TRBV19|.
CASTVTSGGQPQHF
TGTGCCAGTACGGTCACGTCGGGGGGACAGCCCCAGCATTTT
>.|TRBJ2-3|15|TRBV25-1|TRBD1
CASPSWTGRTDTQYF
TGTGCCAGCCCCTCTTGGACAGGCCGCACAGATACGCAGTATTTT
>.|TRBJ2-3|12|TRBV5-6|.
CASSPFTDTQYF
TGTGCCAGCAGCCCCTTCACAGATACGCAGTATTTT
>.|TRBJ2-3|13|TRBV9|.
CASSLRDVVTQYF
TGTGCCAGCAGCCTCCGGGATGTTGTTACGCAGTATTTT
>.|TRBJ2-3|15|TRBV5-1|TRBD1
CASSRTGEGTDTQYF
TGCGCCAGCAGTCGGACAGGGGAAGGCACAGATACGCAGTATTTT
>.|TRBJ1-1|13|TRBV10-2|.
CASSRSQGQQAFF
TGCGCCAGCAGCAGATCCCAGGGGCAGCAAGCTTTCTTT